The 27 T cell receptor beta chains below all came from one sample that was sequenced in a study of shared clonotypes between healthy human individuals. Only CD45RO-negative cells positively selected for CCR7 counted as naive CD8 cells, so terminally differentiated effector memory CD45RA+ cells were excluded. Produced via immunoSEQ multiplex PCR; TCRdb's table is partial and in-frame only. This table has about 820,000 clones, 80% to 95% appearing once. Sequencing was performed on naive CD8+ T cells sorted from blood. The receptor set was obtained from a man aged 25 to 45 in good health.

The chain uses TRBV7-2 and TRBJ1-1; TRBD1 aligns across 8 bases. V shed 5 bases and J 2 bases; nucleotides not matched to a gene: 4. CDR3 length: 14 amino acids. Germline values: CDR1 SGHTA, CDR2 FQGNSA. CDR3 protein: CASSVDRANTEAFF. CDR3 nucleotides: TGTGCCAGCAGCGTGGACAGGGCAAACACTGAAGCTTTCTTT.

V is TRBV18 and J is TRBJ2-1, with no clear D. The CDR3 covers 16 residues. The V end lost 0 bases, the J end lost 0 bases, and 9 bases lay between the germline ends. Germline CDR1 KGHSH, CDR2 LQKENI. In DNA, the CDR3 is TGTGCCAGCTCACCACCGGTGCCTAGCTCCTACAATGAGCAGTTCTTC. Protein product: CASSPPVPSSYNEQFF.

Only a few counts were recorded for this clone. J is TRBJ1-2 and V is TRBV10-2, with D uncertain. CDR3 length: 14 residues. Germline V CDR1 and CDR2: WSHSY, SAAADI. Trimming shortened V by 4 bases and J by 4 bases, and 13 bases separated the two germline ends. For the CDR3, the DNA is TGCGCCAGCAGTGGCGTTGGACTAACCTATGGCTACACCTTC. Translated: CASSGVGLTYGYTF.

The chain is built from TRBV4-3 and TRBJ2-7; D not resolved. Germline values: CDR1 LGHNA, CDR2 YSLEER. V was trimmed by 6 bases and J by 4 bases, leaving 1 base between them. The CDR3 extends over 9 amino acids. CDR3 DNA sequence: TGCGCCAGCAGTTACGAGCAGTACTTC. Its translation is CASSYEQYF.

The chain carries TRBV30 and TRBJ2-5, with unresolved D. The V gene lost 3 bases and the J gene lost 1 base, with 9 bases spanning the gap. CDR3 length: 13 amino acids. Looked up from germline, CDR1 is GTSNPN and CDR2 is SVGIG (reference sequence). The CDR3 spells CAWSRDSQETQYF. CDR3 DNA: TGTGCCTGGAGCAGAGACTCCCAAGAGACCCAGTACTTC. Drawing the rest from reference TRBV30 and TRBJ2-5, the complete variable domain is SQTIHQWPATLVQPVGSPLSLECTVEGTSNPNLYWYRQAAGRGLQLLFYSVGIGQISSEVPQNLSASRPQDRQFILSSKKLLLSDSGFYLCAWSRDSQETQYFGPGTRLLVL.

In regard to this clone: The sample holds other DNA sequences that translate to the same CDR3. V is TRBV4-3 and J is TRBJ2-3; 9 bases agree with TRBD2. This CDR3 has 15 residues. From germline, CDR1 is LGHNA and CDR2 YSLEER. After removal of 2 bases from V and 0 bases from J, the junction contained 0 bases not matched to a gene. The CDR3 here is CASSQTSGSTDTQYF. The DNA of the CDR3 is TGCGCCAGCAGCCAAACTAGCGGGAGCACAGATACGCAGTATTTT.

This clone was counted once. The CDR3 region is CASSLNGAHFEQFF. The DNA of the CDR3 is TGTGCCAGCAGTTTAAACGGCGCCCATTTTGAGCAGTTCTTC. This chain links TRBV27 with TRBJ2-1; D is ambiguous. This CDR3 is 14 amino acids long. The ends were cut back, 2 bases at V and 9 bases at J, with 14 bases in the middle. The germline gives CDR1 MNHEY, CDR2 SMNVEV (reference sequence).

With respect to this clone: This same CDR3 is encoded by further DNA sequences in the sample. The genes are TRBV7-2 and TRBJ2-1; the match to TRBD2 covers 10 bases. The CDR3 length is 14 residues. Trimming removed 1 base from V and 6 bases from J; junction bases left unmatched: 0. Germline-derived CDR1 and CDR2 are SGHTA and FQGNSA. CDR3: CASSLGTSGNEQFF. DNA of the CDR3: TGTGCCAGCAGCTTAGGGACTAGCGGCAATGAGCAGTTCTTC.

The chain has TRBV9 and TRBJ2-4; 13 bases align to TRBD2. Germline trimming cut 1 base from V and 15 bases from J; bases unmatched to any gene: 10. The CDR3 is made up of 15 amino acids. Germline assignment: CDR1 SGDLS and CDR2 YYNGEE. Written as DNA, the CDR3 is TGTGCCAGCAGCGTATTTGGACTAGCGGGAGACGGCTTGTACTTC. Protein: CASSVFGLAGDGLYF.

This chain links TRBV7-2 with TRBJ2-3; 9 positions agree with TRBD1. In germline, CDR1 is SGHTA, CDR2 FQGNSA. The CDR3 contains 15 residues. With V trimmed by 3 bases and J by 3 bases, 4 bases remained unmatched. The CDR3 DNA reads as TGTGCCAGCAGCTTGGGGACAGGGTGGACAGATACGCAGTATTTT. Amino acid sequence: CASSLGTGWTDTQYF.

This sequence joins TRBV7-9 and TRBJ1-1; TRBD1 matches 7 bases. Germline values: CDR1 SEHNR, CDR2 FQNEAQ (reference sequence). The length of the CDR3 is 13 residues. Trimming cost V 7 bases and J 5 bases; bases outside gene matches: 7. This CDR3 is CASMTGLDTEAFF. The CDR3 DNA sequence: TGTGCCAGCATGACAGGGTTGGATACTGAAGCTTTCTTT.

Points on this clone: This specimen includes other DNA sequences encoding the same CDR3. The chain combines TRBV7-8 with TRBJ2-7; 9 bases are shared with TRBD1. Unmatched junction bases numbered 10, after V lost 5 bases and J lost 5 bases. CDR3 size: 15 residues. Germline CDR1 and CDR2: SGHVS and FQNEAQ. CDR3 bases: TGTGCCAGCAGCAAGAGGGGTGGGACAGGGAACGAGCAGTACTTC. It codes for CASSKRGGTGNEQYF.

The chain employs TRBV19 and TRBJ2-7; a weak D match, TRBD2 (5 bases). Looked up from germline, CDR1 is LNHDA and CDR2 is SQIVND (reference sequence). Deletions cut 3 bases from V and 0 bases from J, with 9 bases between. The CDR3 extends over 14 amino acids. CDR3 bases: TGTGCCAGTAGTATGGGCACTAGCTCCTACGAGCAGTACTTC. Protein: CASSMGTSSYEQYF.

The J gene is TRBJ2-1, the V gene TRBV11-2, with 9 bases that match TRBD2. This CDR3 has 15 residues. Germline V gene lookup returns CDR1 SGHAT and CDR2 FQNNGV. The V gene end was trimmed by 2 bases and the J gene end by 9 bases; junction bases not matched to a gene: 8. This CDR3 reads CASSLLAGVGGEQFF. In DNA, the CDR3 is TGTGCCAGCAGCTTATTAGCGGGAGTAGGAGGTGAGCAGTTCTTC.

This chain joins TRBV19 and TRBJ2-6; TRBD1 or TRBD2 may be the D gene (5 bases each). This CDR3 spans 16 amino acids. Trimming pared 3 bases from V and 0 bases from J, leaving 9 bases between. In germline, CDR1 is LNHDA, CDR2 SQIVND (reference sequence). CDR3 in DNA: TGTGCCAGTAGTATGGGACCGAGCTCTGGGGCCAACGTCCTGACTTTC. Translating it yields CASSMGPSSGANVLTF. The entire variable domain, with the rest obtained from reference TRBV19 and TRBJ2-6, is as follows: DGGITQSPKYLFRKEGQNVTLSCEQNLNHDAMYWYRQDPGQGLRLIYYSQIVNDFQKGDIAEGYSVSREKKESFPLTVTSAQKNPTAFYLCASSMGPSSGANVLTFGAGSRLTVL.

J is TRBJ2-1 and V is TRBV11-2; 14 positions agree with TRBD2. Unmatched junction bases numbered 12, after V lost 1 base and J lost 10 bases. This CDR3 has 18 residues. The V gene's germline CDR1 is SGHAT and CDR2 FQNNGV. The CDR3 is CASSLAGTSGRARREQFF. The CDR3 bases are TGTGCCAGCAGCTTAGCAGGGACTAGCGGGAGAGCGAGGCGGGAGCAGTTCTTC.

The CDR3 loop is CASSLTSGSLYNEQFF. The CDR3 DNA reads as TGTGCCAGCAGTTTGACTAGCGGGAGTCTCTACAATGAGCAGTTCTTC. This chain connects TRBV6-6 to TRBJ2-1; TRBD2 matches 12 bases. The CDR3 loop spans 16 amino acids. V dropped 4 bases and J dropped 3; count of bases not matched to a gene: 4. Looked up from germline, CDR1 is MNHNY and CDR2 is SVGAGI (reference sequence).

V is TRBV4-2 and J is TRBJ2-3, with D perhaps given as TRBD1 or TRBD2 (5 bases each). The germline V and J ends were trimmed by 3 bases and 2 bases, with 15 bases remaining between them. CDR3 size: 16 residues. CDR1 and CDR2 (germline): LGHNA, YNFKEQ. CDR3 DNA: TGTGCCAGCAGCCAGACACCGGGACGCAACACAGATACGCAGTATTTT. Residues: CASSQTPGRNTDTQYF.

The chain joins TRBV15 to TRBJ2-1; the D gene is possibly TRBD2 (6 bases). This CDR3 contains 15 residues. Between the trimmed V and J ends, which lost 0 bases and 2 bases, there was a span of 8 bases. The germline V gene encodes CDR1 LNHNV and CDR2 YYDKDF (reference sequence). The CDR3 here is CATSRDPGAYNEQFF. The CDR3 DNA reads TGTGCCACCAGCAGAGACCCGGGGGCCTACAATGAGCAGTTCTTC.

The chain recombines TRBV27 with TRBJ1-1; TRBD1 might be the D (5 bases). The CDR3 contains 22 residues. The germline gives CDR1 MNHEY, CDR2 SMNVEV (reference sequence). Trimming took off 0 bases at V and 0 bases at J, with 29 bases between the two ends. CDR3 residues: CASSLSYLSSQLGDLMNTEAFF. CDR3 in DNA: TGTGCCAGCAGTTTATCGTACTTAAGCTCCCAATTAGGGGACCTAATGAACACTGAAGCTTTCTTT.

The CDR3 spells CAWSGPLKLGLDNEQFF. CDR3 sequence (DNA): TGTGCCTGGAGTGGTCCGCTAAAACTAGGCCTGGACAATGAGCAGTTCTTC. This chain links TRBV30 with TRBJ2-1; TRBD2 is a possible D gene (5 bases). From germline, CDR1 is GTSNPN and CDR2 SVGIG (reference sequence). CDR3 length: 17 amino acids. Trimming took 1 base from V and 5 from J, leaving 21 bases between them.

This rearrangement joins TRBV11-1 to TRBJ1-2, with D possibly matching TRBD1 (5 bases). The ends were cut back, 1 base at V and 3 bases at J, with 9 bases in the middle. Germline V gene lookup returns CDR1 SGHAT and CDR2 FQDESV (reference sequence). The CDR3 covers 14 residues. CDR3 amino acids: CASSLDRSDYGYTF. The DNA for the CDR3 is TGTGCCAGCAGCTTAGACAGGAGTGACTATGGCTACACCTTC.

The chain combines TRBV5-4 with TRBJ2-7; 10 bases map to TRBD2. The CDR3 has 15 amino acids. CDR1 and CDR2 from the germline V gene are SGHNT and YYREEE (reference sequence). The V and J ends lost 3 bases and 6 bases, in that order; junction bases with no gene match: 9. DNA of the CDR3: TGTGCCAGCAGCTCCAGCGGGAGGGCCCTCGGCGAGCAGTACTTC. This sequence encodes CASSSSGRALGEQYF.

This chain uses TRBV2 with TRBJ1-3; D not resolved. The CDR3 is 14 amino acids. V dropped 3 bases and J dropped 8 bases, with 14 bases sitting between them. Germline values: CDR1 SNHLY, CDR2 FYNNEI. The CDR3 DNA sequence: TGTGCCAGCAGTGAGATGAAGGGAGATTACACCATATATTTT. It yields the protein CASSEMKGDYTIYF.

This chain links TRBV10-3 with TRBJ2-2; D may correspond to TRBD1 or TRBD2 (5 bases each). Germline V gene sequence: CDR1 ENHRY, CDR2 SYGVKD. Trimming took off 0 bases at V and 6 bases at J, with 14 bases between the two ends. The CDR3 consists of 16 residues. CDR3 amino acids: CAISESGEGSAGELFF. As DNA, the CDR3 is TGTGCCATCAGTGAGTCTGGTGAGGGGAGCGCCGGGGAGCTGTTTTTT.

This chain links TRBV7-6 with TRBJ2-7; D is perhaps TRBD1 (5 bases). The CDR3 extends over 15 amino acids. Germline V gene lookup returns CDR1 SGHVS and CDR2 FNYEAQ. The ends were cut back, 0 bases at V and 6 bases at J, with 15 bases in the middle. The DNA for the CDR3 is TGTGCCAGCAGCTTAGCGGCTGACAGCCCCACCGAGCAGTACTTC. Protein: CASSLAADSPTEQYF. The complete variable domain, with remaining parts taken from reference TRBV7-6 and TRBJ2-7, reads GAGVSQSPRYKVTKRGQDVALRCDPISGHVSLYWYRQALGQGPEFLTYFNYEAQQDKSGLPNDRFSAERPEGSISTLTIQRTEQRDSAMYRCASSLAADSPTEQYFGPGTRLTVT.

This clone has just one count. Other nucleotide sequences in the sample specify the same CDR3. The rearrangement uses TRBV27 and TRBJ2-1, with a possible D match to TRBD2 (7 bases). Germline lookup yields CDR1 MNHEY and CDR2 SMNVEV (reference sequence). V was trimmed by 2 bases and J by 2 bases, leaving 10 bases between them. CDR3 size: 15 residues. The CDR3 reads CASSLGGAPYNEQFF. The CDR3 nucleotides are TGTGCCAGCAGTTTAGGGGGGGCCCCCTACAATGAGCAGTTCTTC.